The 14 T cell receptor beta chains reported below all come from one sample, sequenced in a study of T and B cells in COVID-19 patients. TRB was amplified from around 230-520 ng of blood genomic DNA. TRB rearrangements were amplified by multiplex PCR with BIOMED2 TRB-A/B primers. From the multiplex PCR reads, TCRdb called clonotypes with MiXCR, one entry per CDR3 protein. The sample holds about 460 distinct CDR3 sequences, about 23% seen once. Sequencing was performed on blood. Receptor source: a human donor with active COVID-19.

This clonotype counts as large. This chain links TRBV6-1 with TRBJ1-2; TRBD1 is a possible D gene (5 bases). CDR1 MNHNS and CDR2 SASEGT come from the germline V gene. V dropped 2 bases and J dropped 2 bases, with 12 bases sitting between them. The CDR3 sequence is 15 residues long. In DNA form, the CDR3 reads TGTGCCAGCAGTGAATTTGACAGTCCCAACTATGGCTACACCTTC. Translation: CASSEFDSPNYGYTF.

This clonotype is labeled large. The chain is built from TRBV12-3 or TRBV12-4 and TRBJ1-3; D remains ambiguous. The CDR3 loop spans 11 amino acids. Trimming removed 6 bases at V and 7 bases at J, with 7 bases between. The CDR3 protein is CASSPGNTIYF. CDR3 in DNA: TGTGCCAGCAGCCCCGGCAACACCATATATTTT.

The chain has TRBV9 and TRBJ1-4, with D perhaps TRBD1 (5 bases). This CDR3 comprises 16 residues. V lost 2 bases and J lost 0, with 11 bases in between. In germline, CDR1 is SGDLS, CDR2 YYNGEE. Here the CDR3 DNA reads TGTGCCAGCAGCGTGGGGGAGGAGGCAACTAATGAAAAACTGTTTTTT. Translation: CASSVGEEATNEKLFF.

This clonotype is labeled as hyperexpanded (1% or more). This chain links TRBV29-1 with TRBJ2-7; D perhaps matches TRBD2 (6 bases). This CDR3 is 13 amino acids long. V dropped 3 bases and J dropped 3 bases, with 12 bases sitting between them. Looked up from germline, CDR1 is SQVTM and CDR2 is ANQGSEA. The CDR3 region has the DNA TGCAGCGTTGATACGGGAGTCGACTACGAGCAGTACTTC. It codes for CSVDTGVDYEQYF.

The rearrangement joins TRBV5-1 to TRBJ2-5, with 9 bases fitting TRBD1. After removal of 1 base from V and 4 bases from J, the junction contained 8 bases not matched to a gene. CDR1 SGHRS and CDR2 YFSETQ come from the germline V gene. The CDR3 covers 16 residues. This CDR3 reads CASSLTGTGSGETQYF. The CDR3, as DNA: TGCGCCAGCAGCTTGACGGGGACAGGGAGTGGAGAGACCCAGTACTTC.

CDR3 coding DNA: TGTGCCAGCAGTACCGGGACTAGCGGGGACACAGATACGCAGTATTTT. As protein: CASSTGTSGDTDTQYF. The chain couples TRBV6-5 to TRBJ2-3, with TRBD2 matching over 13 bases. This CDR3 spans 16 amino acids. The junction had 4 bases not matched to a gene; V was cut back by 5 bases and J by 2 bases. CDR1 and CDR2 from the germline V gene are MNHEY and SVGAGI.

This clonotype is hyperexpanded within its sample. J is TRBJ2-3 and V is TRBV19; maybe TRBD1 (6 bases). The V end lost 5 bases, the J end lost 5 bases, and 14 bases lay between the germline ends. The V gene's germline CDR1 is LNHDA and CDR2 SQIVND (reference sequence). This CDR3 is 14 amino acids long. The CDR3 nucleotides read TGTGCCAGTAGTCCGTGGACAGCCGTAGATACGCAGTATTTT. Translated: CASSPWTAVDTQYF.

By sample fraction, this clonotype is large. V and J are TRBV6-5 and TRBJ2-3; D is ambiguous. V lost 6 bases and J 2 bases, leaving 12 bases between the germline ends. There are 14 residues in the CDR3. Per the germline V gene, CDR1 is MNHEY and CDR2 is SVGAGI. The CDR3 DNA follows: TGTGCCAGCAGCCCTAGGTTATACACAGATACGCAGTATTTT. Its protein is CASSPRLYTDTQYF.

This clonotype has a handful of counts. The chain recombines TRBV20-1 with TRBJ1-1; D not resolved. Germline V CDR1 and CDR2: DFQATT, SNEGSKA (reference sequence). Trimming shortened V by 6 bases and J by 4 bases, and 15 bases separated the two germline ends. This CDR3 has 13 residues. This CDR3 is CSARAGVATEAFF. CDR3 bases: TGCAGTGCCCGGGCGGGAGTGGCCACTGAAGCTTTCTTT.

This clonotype is deemed hyperexpanded (1% or more). V is TRBV19 and J is TRBJ2-3; the match to TRBD1 covers 9 bases. With V trimmed by 6 bases and J by 3 bases, 4 bases remained unmatched. Germline V gives CDR1 LNHDA, CDR2 SQIVND (reference sequence). The CDR3 contains 14 residues. CDR3 protein: CASRPTGGTDTQYF. The CDR3 nucleotides are TGTGCCAGTAGGCCGACAGGGGGGACAGATACGCAGTATTTT.

Relative to its sample, this clonotype is large. This chain's CDR3 is CASSFVTTDNEQFF. The CDR3 DNA reads as TGTGCCAGCAGCTTCGTTACTACGGACAATGAGCAGTTCTTC. This sequence joins TRBV5-6 and TRBJ2-1; D ambiguous. The germline gives CDR1 SGHDT, CDR2 YYEEEE. This CDR3 has 14 amino acids. With 2 bases removed from V and 5 bases from J, the gap between germline ends came to 11 bases.

This clonotype rates as large. The chain is built from TRBV19 and TRBJ1-5; D is perhaps TRBD1 (6 bases). Germline V gene data show CDR1 as LNHDA and CDR2 as SQIVND (reference sequence). CDR3 length: 15 residues. Trimming left V 0 bases short and J 1 base short, with 7 bases between. The CDR3 DNA is TGTGCCAGTAGTATAGAACAGGGAAGCAATCAGCCCCAGCATTTT. Translating it yields CASSIEQGSNQPQHF.

In regard to this clonotype: A much larger clonotype is one base distant, so this may be a read error. The V and J genes are TRBV5-6 and TRBJ2-1, with D perhaps matching TRBD1 (5 bases). V lost 10 bases, J lost 11 bases, and 19 bases lay in between. CDR1 is SGHDT, CDR2 YYEEEE, per germline. This CDR3 region has 12 residues. DNA for the CDR3: TGTGCCGGCTCCCAGGGCGGCCCCAAGCAGTTCTTC. Amino acids: CAGSQGGPKQFF. The whole variable domain, remainder taken from reference TRBV5-6 and TRBJ2-1, is DAGVTQSPTHLIKTRGQQVTLRCSPKSGHDTVSWYQQALGQGPQFIFQYYEEEERQRGNFPDRFSGHQFPNYSSELNVNALLLGDSALYLCAGSQGGPKQFFGPGTRLTVL.

Concerning this clonotype itself: One base away lies a much larger clone, so this may be a sequencing read error. This chain uses TRBV19 with TRBJ2-2; D possibly corresponds to TRBD1 (6 bases). The CDR3 loop spans 16 amino acids. Germline CDR1 is LNHDA and CDR2 is SQIVND (reference sequence). The CDR3 nucleotides read TGTGCCAGTACTCATTCGACAGGTCTCGACACCGTGGAGCTGTTTTTT. Its protein product is CASTHSTGLDTVELFF.